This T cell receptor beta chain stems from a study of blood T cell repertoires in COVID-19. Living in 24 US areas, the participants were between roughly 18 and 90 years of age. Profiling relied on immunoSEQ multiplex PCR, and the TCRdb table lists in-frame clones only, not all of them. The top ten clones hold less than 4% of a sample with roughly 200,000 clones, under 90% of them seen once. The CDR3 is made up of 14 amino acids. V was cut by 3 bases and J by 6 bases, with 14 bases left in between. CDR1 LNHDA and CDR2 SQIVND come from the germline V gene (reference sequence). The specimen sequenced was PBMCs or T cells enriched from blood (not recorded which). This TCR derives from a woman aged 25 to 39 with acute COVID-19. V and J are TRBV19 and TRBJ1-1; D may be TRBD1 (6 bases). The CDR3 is CASSIRTETPEAFF. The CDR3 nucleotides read TGTGCCAGTAGTATCCGGACAGAAACTCCTGAAGCTTTCTTT.